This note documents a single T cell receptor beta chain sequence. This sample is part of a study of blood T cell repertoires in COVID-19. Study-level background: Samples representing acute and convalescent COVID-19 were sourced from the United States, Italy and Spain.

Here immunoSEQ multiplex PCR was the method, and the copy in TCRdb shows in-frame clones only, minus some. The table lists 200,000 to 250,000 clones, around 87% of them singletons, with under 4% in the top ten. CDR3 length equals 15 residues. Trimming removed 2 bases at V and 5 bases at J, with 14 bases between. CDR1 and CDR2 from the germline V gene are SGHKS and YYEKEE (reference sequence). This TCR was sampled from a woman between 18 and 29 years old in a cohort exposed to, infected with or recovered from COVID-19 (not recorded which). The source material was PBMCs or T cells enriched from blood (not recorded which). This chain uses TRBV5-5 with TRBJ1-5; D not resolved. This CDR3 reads CASSFWPAADQPQHF. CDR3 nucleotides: TGTGCCAGCAGCTTTTGGCCCGCCGCGGATCAGCCCCAGCATTTT.